Listed below are T cell receptor beta chains from one sample, sequenced in a study of blood T cell repertoires in COVID-19. Produced via immunoSEQ multiplex PCR; TCRdb's table is partial and in-frame only. The repertoire holds about 150,000 clones, roughly four fifths seen once, with about 1.8% in the top ten. The specimen sequenced was peripheral blood. These receptors were obtained from a man older than 75 with acute or convalescent COVID-19. The CDR3 runs from the conserved cysteine through the conserved F or W.

J | V | CDR3
TRBJ1-4 | TRBV5-1 | CASSAGQSNEKLFF
TRBJ2-5 | TRBV3-1/TRBV3-2 | CASSQDRLVETQYF
TRBJ2-2 | TRBV7-8 | CASSSRDRNTGELFF
TRBJ1-1 | TRBV4-3 | CASSQATDRGAFF
TRBJ2-1 | TRBV3-1/TRBV3-2 | CASSQRWGGVQNEQFF
TRBJ1-3 | TRBV7-6 | CASSLEVAPGNTIYF
TRBJ2-6 | TRBV5-1 | CASSLAGGAGANVLTF
TRBJ1-2 | TRBV25-1 | CASSAGDPSNYGYTF
TRBJ1-2 | TRBV5-1 | CASRTGGDYGYTF
TRBJ1-1 | TRBV20-1 | CSARGAGEAFF
TRBJ2-2 | TRBV12-5 | CASAQPVIYTGELFF
TRBJ2-2 | TRBV5-8 | CASTTTLGRTGELFF
TRBJ2-5 | TRBV30 | CAWSTGTSGGYQETQYF
TRBJ2-1 | TRBV19 | CASISLAGGYQDVQFF
TRBJ2-1 | TRBV6-5 | CASSLIMNEQFF
TRBJ1-6 | TRBV4-2 | CASSQDFRIGAYNSPLHF
TRBJ2-7 | TRBV11-2 | CASSLRDRGPYEQYF
TRBJ2-5 | TRBV5-1 | CASSLVPGSETQYF
TRBJ2-2 | TRBV7-7 | CASSSREGAYTGELFF
TRBJ1-1 | TRBV7-3 | CASSPGTGLVGTEAFF
TRBJ1-1 | TRBV28 | CASSSFRVGTEAFF
TRBJ1-2 | TRBV2 | CASSDGIYGYTF
TRBJ2-4 | TRBV7-6 | CASSLGLGGGTKNIQYF
TRBJ2-7 | TRBV6-2/TRBV6-3 | CASSYSSQGAVLYEQYF
TRBJ1-2 | TRBV7-9 | CASSLDAGTGAGYTF
TRBJ2-2 | TRBV3-1/TRBV3-2 | CASSQMRGAGTGELFF
TRBJ1-2 | TRBV4-2 | CASSQERGGARGYTF
TRBJ1-1 | TRBV7-9 | CASSSETGQNTEAFF
TRBJ2-2 | TRBV5-5 | CASSLLPGGTGELFF